Below, one T cell receptor beta chain is given with its context. Antigen unknown. This record comes from a study of a mutant IDH1 vaccine in newly diagnosed glioma. Time point: week 35, safety follow-up. With topical imiquimod, each dose of the vaccine consisted of 300 ug of mutant IDH1 20-mer peptide. Measured with immunoSEQ multiplex PCR; TCRdb has only the in-frame clones, and not every one. Among around 40,000 clones, around 89% were seen once, and the ten largest hold 1.5%. CDR3 length: 15 amino acids. Germline values: CDR1 SEHNR, CDR2 FQNEAQ (reference sequence). V shed 1 base and J shed 3 bases, with 12 bases lying between them.

This chain links TRBV7-9 with TRBJ1-1; D might be TRBD1 (5 bases). This clonotype originated in a man between 40 and 49 years old with glioma. The material was PBMCs, obtained from a glioma patient whose treatment included an IDH1 peptide vaccine. For the CDR3, the DNA is TGTGCCAGCAGCTTAGGTGGGGGGTTAGACACTGAAGCTTTCTTT. Translating gives CASSLGGGLDTEAFF.